This passage covers 9 T cell receptor beta chains from one sample sequenced in a study of shared clonotypes between healthy human individuals. The repertoire was sequenced with immunoSEQ multiplex PCR; TCRdb's copy has only in-frame clones and lacks some. The sample carries millions of clones, under 95% recorded once. CD45RO-negative CD8 cells positively selected for CCR7 made up the naive population, which excluded terminally differentiated effector memory CD45RA+ cells. What was sequenced was naive CD8+ T cells from PBMCs. Every receptor here comes from a man younger than 35 in good health. Some clones in this sample may be carry-over from other donors' samples.

The chain links TRBV27 to TRBJ2-7; TRBD1 agrees at 9 bases. Germline V lookup: CDR1 MNHEY, CDR2 SMNVEV (reference sequence). The CDR3 has 18 amino acids. The junction had 15 bases not matched to a gene; V was cut back by 0 bases and J by 6 bases. CDR3 DNA sequence: TGTGCCAGCAGTTTATCGAGGACAGGGGCGTTCAAACAAGGCGAGCAGTACTTC. Residues: CASSLSRTGAFKQGEQYF.

The chain couples TRBV15 to TRBJ1-1, with unresolved D. Per germline, CDR1 LNHNV and CDR2 YYDKDF (reference sequence). Trimming took off 3 bases at V and 7 bases at J, with 12 bases between the two ends. This CDR3 contains 13 residues. CDR3 DNA sequence: TGTGCCACCAGCAGCGACTTCGGTAATGAAGCTTTCTTT. Its protein is CATSSDFGNEAFF.

The chain links TRBV9 to TRBJ1-2; D may be TRBD1 (5 bases). CDR3 size: 12 residues. CDR1 and CDR2 (germline): SGDLS, YYNGEE. The V end lost 4 bases, the J end lost 8 bases, and 12 bases lay between the germline ends. CDR3 sequence (DNA): TGTGCCAGCAGCTCCTCAGGGAGAGGCTACACCTTC. It translates to CASSSSGRGYTF.

This clone was detected only once. The chain has TRBV19 and TRBJ1-1; no reliable D call. This CDR3 has 14 residues. V was trimmed by 3 bases and J by 5 bases, leaving 13 bases between them. The V gene's germline CDR1 is LNHDA and CDR2 SQIVND (reference sequence). The CDR3 loop is CASSIRLPGTEAFF. CDR3 DNA: TGTGCCAGTAGTATTCGTCTCCCGGGGACTGAAGCTTTCTTT.

V and J are TRBV5-6 and TRBJ2-2; D is undetermined. This CDR3 contains 14 residues. Trimming took 2 bases from V and 5 from J, leaving 10 bases between them. Germline V lookup: CDR1 SGHDT, CDR2 YYEEEE. The CDR3 region has the DNA TGTGCCAGCAGCTTTGGCAGCCTAACCGGGGAGCTGTTTTTT. It translates to CASSFGSLTGELFF. Drawing the rest from reference TRBV5-6 and TRBJ2-2, the complete variable domain is DAGVTQSPTHLIKTRGQQVTLRCSPKSGHDTVSWYQQALGQGPQFIFQYYEEEERQRGNFPDRFSGHQFPNYSSELNVNALLLGDSALYLCASSFGSLTGELFFGEGSRLTVL.

Comment on this clone: Other nucleotide sequences in the sample specify the same CDR3. The genes are TRBV7-2 and TRBJ2-3; the match to TRBD2 covers 9 bases. V lost 3 bases to trimming and J lost 3 bases; unmatched junction nucleotides: 1. The CDR3 is 14 amino acids. Germline CDR1 and CDR2: SGHTA and FQGNSA. The CDR3 DNA is TGTGCCAGCAGCTTTAGCGGGAGTACAGATACGCAGTATTTT. Protein: CASSFSGSTDTQYF.

The chain recombines TRBV7-9 with TRBJ1-2; D gene ambiguous. Trimming removed 1 base at V and 0 bases at J, with 6 bases between. The CDR3 is made up of 14 amino acids. Germline V lookup: CDR1 SEHNR, CDR2 FQNEAQ (reference sequence). Here the CDR3 DNA reads TGTGCCAGCAGCTTAGAGTTCCCTAACTATGGCTACACCTTC. Translating gives CASSLEFPNYGYTF. The full variable domain, with the rest looked up from reference TRBV7-9 and TRBJ1-2, is DTGVSQNPRHKITKRGQNVTFRCDPISEHNRLYWYRQTLGQGPEFLTYFQNEAQLEKSRLLSDRFSAERPKGSFSTLEIQRTEQGDSAMYLCASSLEFPNYGYTFGSGTRLTVV.

The CDR3 spells CASSPGAGERYNEQFF. In nucleotides, the CDR3 is TGTGCCAGCAGTCCCGGGGCGGGAGAGAGGTACAATGAGCAGTTCTTC. The gene calls are TRBV27 and TRBJ2-1; 7 bases are shared with TRBD2. Germline-derived CDR1 and CDR2 are MNHEY and SMNVEV (reference sequence). The CDR3 is 16 residues long. V lost 5 bases and J lost 4; bases outside the gene matches: 11.

With respect to this clone: Other DNA sequences in this sample translate to the same CDR3. The chain carries TRBV7-9 and TRBJ2-5; 9 bases fit TRBD1. Trimming removed 5 bases from V and 3 bases from J; junction bases left unmatched: 4. The CDR3 contains 14 residues. Germline values: CDR1 SEHNR, CDR2 FQNEAQ (reference sequence). The DNA for the CDR3 is TGTGCCAGCAGCCCCAGGACAGGGGAAGAGACCCAGTACTTC. Amino acids: CASSPRTGEETQYF.